This paragraph reports one TCR beta chain. It was with 60 Vbeta and 13 Jbeta primers that the PCR ran. The table came from immunoSEQ multiplex PCR; TCRdb's copy has only in-frame clones and leaves some out. The sample includes 180,000 or so clones, 79% of them seen just once. These data belong to a study of cytomegalovirus exposure and HLA in healthy donors. Germline loops: CDR1 MNHEY, CDR2 SVGAGI. The length of the CDR3 is 16 residues. V lost 0 bases and J lost 4; bases outside the gene matches: 1. The rearrangement uses TRBV6-5 and TRBJ2-7; 15 bases map to TRBD2. Sample: PBMCs. The receptor was isolated from a woman aged 50 to 65 in good health and CMV-seronegative. The chain's CDR3 is CASSYSGTSGRYEQYF. CDR3 nucleotides: TGTGCCAGCAGTTACTCGGGGACTAGCGGGAGGTACGAGCAGTACTTC.